The source of this T cell receptor beta chain is a study of blood T cell repertoires in COVID-19 (dated by TCRdb to the early 2020s). Regarding the research as a whole: The collaborator samples originated in the United States, Italy and Spain and spanned the acute and convalescent phases of COVID-19. A freely available public database, intended as a resource for researchers studying the immune response to SARS-CoV-2, is where the repertoires were released. Nearly every sample came with metadata listing a de-identified subject ID, COVID-19 status, age in years and sex. The samples were drawn from the first 160 participants of the ongoing ImmuneRACE study and from 950 to 1,500 subjects provided by 6 global collaborators. Subjects who had been exposed to COVID-19, were actively infected with it, or had recovered from it provided the deeply sampled blood TCRbeta repertoires that made up the dataset. The material from the prospective study consisted of cDNA or gDNA derived from T cells, B-cell-depleted T cells, or PBMCs. Where available, HLA class I and class II types were obtained from metadata supplied by the sample provider rather than from assay-based typing.

To note about this clone: Its antigen has not been determined. Nothing much larger sits one base from this clone, and base qualities are not available.

One collaborating source in Seattle enrolled patients during active infection and followed them longitudinally through the course of disease. Each collaborating institution followed its own protocols to collect whole blood in K2EDTA tubes. Collaborator samples were shipped for TCRbeta analysis as frozen whole blood, isolated PBMCs, or DNA extracted from either sample type. The immunoSEQ Assay, a bias-controlled multiplex PCR, was used to amplify TCRbeta CDR3 regions from genomic DNA. As for the original processing: Within the assay, amplification of reference gene primers was used to estimate how many nucleated cells each sample contained. Sequence reads were collapsed and filtered to measure the absolute abundance of every unique TCRbeta CDR3 rearrangement. For each sample, productive Simpson clonality was calculated as the square root of Simpson's diversity index over productive rearrangements. What TCRdb holds here is the immuneACCESS table cut down to in-frame rearrangements. Part of the clones is not present; checked against another copy, under half of the missing clones reflect an unresolved V gene, and the others are unexplained. That table is the source of V, J and clone size, and D and trimming were worked out from the DNA. For this sample the table gives under 550,000 clones, of which approximately 90% were detected only once. The ten largest clonotypes hold 0.7% to 0.85% of the sample.

Beyond this particular receptor, the publication reports: Clinical and demographic metadata were provided uncurated, with the amount varying by source and participant.

Reading the germline V gene (reference sequence) gives CDR1 SGHKS and CDR2 YYEKEE. The CDR3 measures 14 amino acids from cysteine to phenylalanine. Only CDR3 DNA remains: 42 bases, in frame from the first base. Trimming leaves V shorter by 4 bases and J shorter by 5 bases, with the junction holding 6 bases beyond the gene matches. The clonotype was recovered from a man aged 18-30 years with COVID-19, enrolled during active disease. This chain is built from TRBV5-5 and TRBJ1-5; 7 bases in the middle match TRBD1. Sequencing was carried out using peripheral blood. The DNA sequence is as follows: TGTGCCAGCAGCCGTGACAGGGTGGATCAGCCCCAGCATTTT. This encodes CASSRDRVDQPQHF.